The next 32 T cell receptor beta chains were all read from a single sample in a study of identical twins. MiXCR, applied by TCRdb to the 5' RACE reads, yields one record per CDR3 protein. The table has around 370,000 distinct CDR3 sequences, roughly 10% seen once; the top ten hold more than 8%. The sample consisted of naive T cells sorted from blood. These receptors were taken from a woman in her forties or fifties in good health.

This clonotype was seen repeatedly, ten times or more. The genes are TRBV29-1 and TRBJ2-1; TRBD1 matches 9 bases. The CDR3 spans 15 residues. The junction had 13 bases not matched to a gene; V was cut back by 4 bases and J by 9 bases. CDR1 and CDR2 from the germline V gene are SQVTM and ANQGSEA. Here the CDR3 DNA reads TGCAGCGTTGCTGAGGTAGGGACAGGGACAAGTGAGCAGTTCTTC. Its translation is CSVAEVGTGTSEQFF.

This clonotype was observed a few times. CDR3 nucleotide sequence: TGTGCCAGCAGCCGAACCCCGACGGATATGAACACTGAAGCTTTCTTT. The encoded protein is CASSRTPTDMNTEAFF. The chain joins TRBV6-6 to TRBJ1-1, with unresolved D. The CDR3 has 16 residues. V gave up 6 bases and J gave up 0 bases, with 17 bases separating them. Germline V gene lookup returns CDR1 MNHNY and CDR2 SVGAGI (reference sequence).

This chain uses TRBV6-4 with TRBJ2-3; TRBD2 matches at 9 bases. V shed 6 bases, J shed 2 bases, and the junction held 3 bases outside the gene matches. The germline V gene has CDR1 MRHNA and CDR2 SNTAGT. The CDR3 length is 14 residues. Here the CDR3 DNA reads TGTGCCAGCAGGACTAGCGGTAACACAGATACGCAGTATTTT. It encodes CASRTSGNTDTQYF.

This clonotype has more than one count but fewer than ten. CDR3 DNA: TGCAGCGTGGCCAGGACGGGGGGGGAGACCCAGTACTTC. Translation gives CSVARTGGETQYF. The gene calls are TRBV29-1 and TRBJ2-5; TRBD2 matches at 8 bases. The CDR3 sequence is 13 residues long. Per the germline V gene, CDR1 is SQVTM and CDR2 is ANQGSEA. The V and J ends lost 6 bases and 5 bases, in that order; junction bases with no gene match: 8.

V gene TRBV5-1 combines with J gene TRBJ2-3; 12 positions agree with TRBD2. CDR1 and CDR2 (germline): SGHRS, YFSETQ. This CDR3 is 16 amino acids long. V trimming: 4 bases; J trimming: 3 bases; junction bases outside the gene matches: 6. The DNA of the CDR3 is TGCGCCAGCAGCCGGACTAGCGGGATAGGAACAGATACGCAGTATTTT. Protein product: CASSRTSGIGTDTQYF.

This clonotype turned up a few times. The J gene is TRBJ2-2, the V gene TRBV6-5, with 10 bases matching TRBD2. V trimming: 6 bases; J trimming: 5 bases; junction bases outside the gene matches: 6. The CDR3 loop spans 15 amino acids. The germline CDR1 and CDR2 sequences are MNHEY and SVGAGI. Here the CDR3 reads CASSTLAGVTGELFF. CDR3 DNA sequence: TGTGCCAGCAGCACCCTAGCGGGAGTAACCGGGGAGCTGTTTTTT.

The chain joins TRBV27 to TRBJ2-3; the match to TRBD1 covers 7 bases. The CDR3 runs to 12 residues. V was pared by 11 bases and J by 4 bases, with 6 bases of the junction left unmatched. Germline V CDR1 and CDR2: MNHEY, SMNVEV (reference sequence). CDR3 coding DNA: TGTGCCGGGGACAGAGGCGCAGATACGCAGTATTTT. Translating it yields CAGDRGADTQYF.

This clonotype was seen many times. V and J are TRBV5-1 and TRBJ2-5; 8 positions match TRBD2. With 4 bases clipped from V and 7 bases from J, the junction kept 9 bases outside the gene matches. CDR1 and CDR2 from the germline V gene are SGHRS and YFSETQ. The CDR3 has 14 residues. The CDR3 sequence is CASSPDGTRGTQYF. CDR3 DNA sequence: TGCGCCAGCAGCCCGGACGGGACTAGGGGGACCCAGTACTTC.

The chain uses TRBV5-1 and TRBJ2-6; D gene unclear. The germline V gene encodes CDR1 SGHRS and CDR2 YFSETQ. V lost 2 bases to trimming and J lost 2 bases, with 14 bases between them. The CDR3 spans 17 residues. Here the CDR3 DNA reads TGCGCCAGCAGCTTTAAAAGGGAAGTGGCTGGGGCCAACGTCCTGACTTTC. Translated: CASSFKREVAGANVLTF.

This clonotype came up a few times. The CDR3 bases are TGTGCCAGCAGTTTGTTTAGCGGGGAGACCCAGTACTTC. This translates into CASSLFSGETQYF. The chain has TRBV12-3 or TRBV12-4 and TRBJ2-5, with TRBD2 matching 7 bases. Unmatched junction bases numbered 3, after V lost 3 bases and J lost 5 bases. CDR3 length: 13 amino acids.

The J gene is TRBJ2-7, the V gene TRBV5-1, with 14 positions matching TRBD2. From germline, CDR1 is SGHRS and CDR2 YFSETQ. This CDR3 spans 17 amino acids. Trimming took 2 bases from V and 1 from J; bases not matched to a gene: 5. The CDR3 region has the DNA TGCGCCAGCAGCTTTGGACTAGCGGGAGGCCTTTCCTACGAGCAGTACGTC. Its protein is CASSFGLAGGLSYEQYV.

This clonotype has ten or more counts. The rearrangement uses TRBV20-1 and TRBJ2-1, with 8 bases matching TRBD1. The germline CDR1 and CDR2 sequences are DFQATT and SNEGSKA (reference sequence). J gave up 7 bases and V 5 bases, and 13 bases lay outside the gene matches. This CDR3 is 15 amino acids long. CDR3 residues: CSAPTGGSAFNEQFF. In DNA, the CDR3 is TGCAGTGCTCCAACAGGGGGGTCGGCGTTTAATGAGCAGTTCTTC.

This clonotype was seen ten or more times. CDR3 in DNA: TGCAGTGCAGCTTACCCGGGGTACAATGAGCAGTTCTTC. Its protein product is CSAAYPGYNEQFF. The V call is TRBV20-1, the J call TRBJ2-1, with D possibly TRBD2 on 5 matching bases. This CDR3 is 13 amino acids long. Looked up from germline, CDR1 is DFQATT and CDR2 is SNEGSKA (reference sequence). Trimming took off 6 bases at V and 4 bases at J, with 13 bases between the two ends.

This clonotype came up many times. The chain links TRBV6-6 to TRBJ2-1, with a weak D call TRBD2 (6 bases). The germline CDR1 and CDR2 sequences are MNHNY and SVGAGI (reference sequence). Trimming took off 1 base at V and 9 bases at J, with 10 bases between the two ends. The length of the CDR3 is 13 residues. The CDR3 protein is CASSYLGEVEQFF. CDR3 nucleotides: TGTGCCAGCAGTTACTTGGGGGAGGTTGAGCAGTTCTTC.

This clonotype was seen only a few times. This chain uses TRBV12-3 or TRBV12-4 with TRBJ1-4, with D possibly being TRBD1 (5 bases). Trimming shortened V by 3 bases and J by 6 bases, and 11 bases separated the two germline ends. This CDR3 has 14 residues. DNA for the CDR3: TGTGCCAGCAGTTTGCGAGGGGAGGATGAAAAACTGTTTTTT. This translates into CASSLRGEDEKLFF.

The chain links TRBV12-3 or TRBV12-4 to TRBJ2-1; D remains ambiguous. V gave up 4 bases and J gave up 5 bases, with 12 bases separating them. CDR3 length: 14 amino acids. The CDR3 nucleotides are TGTGCCAGCAGTTCTCTCGGAGCAGACAATGAGCAGTTCTTC. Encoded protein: CASSSLGADNEQFF.

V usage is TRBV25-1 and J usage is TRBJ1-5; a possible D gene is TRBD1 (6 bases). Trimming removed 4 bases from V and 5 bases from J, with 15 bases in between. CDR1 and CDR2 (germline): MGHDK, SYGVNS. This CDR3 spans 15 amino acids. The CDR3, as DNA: TGTGCCAGCAGTGGTGGGGGCACGTACGATCAGCCCCAGCATTTT. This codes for CASSGGGTYDQPQHF.

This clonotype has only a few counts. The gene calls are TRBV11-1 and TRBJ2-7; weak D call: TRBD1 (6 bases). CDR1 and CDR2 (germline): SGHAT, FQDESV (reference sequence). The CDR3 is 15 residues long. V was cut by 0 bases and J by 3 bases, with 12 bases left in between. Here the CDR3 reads CASSLAGTSFYEQYF. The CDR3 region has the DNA TGTGCCAGCAGCTTAGCGGGGACAAGTTTCTACGAGCAGTACTTC.

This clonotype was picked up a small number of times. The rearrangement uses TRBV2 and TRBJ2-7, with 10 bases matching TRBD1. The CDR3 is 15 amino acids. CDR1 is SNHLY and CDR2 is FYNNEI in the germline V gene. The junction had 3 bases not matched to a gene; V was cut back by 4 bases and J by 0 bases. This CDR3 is CASSAGTGDSYEQYF. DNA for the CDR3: TGTGCCAGCAGTGCTGGGACAGGGGACTCCTACGAGCAGTACTTC.

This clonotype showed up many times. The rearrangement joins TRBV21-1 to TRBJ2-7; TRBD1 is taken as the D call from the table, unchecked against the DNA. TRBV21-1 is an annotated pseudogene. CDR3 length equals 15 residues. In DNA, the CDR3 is TGTGCCAGCAGCAAAGAAGACAGTACTACCTACGAGCAGTACGTC. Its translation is CASSKEDSTTYEQYV.

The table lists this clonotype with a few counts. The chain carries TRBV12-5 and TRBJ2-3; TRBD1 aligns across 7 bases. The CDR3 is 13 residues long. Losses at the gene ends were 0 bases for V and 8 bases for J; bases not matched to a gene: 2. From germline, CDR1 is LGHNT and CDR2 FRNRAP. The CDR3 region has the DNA TGTGCTAGTGGTTTGGTAGAGGGGGCTACGCAGTATTTT. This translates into CASGLVEGATQYF. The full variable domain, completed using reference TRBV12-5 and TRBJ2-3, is DARVTQTPRHKVTEMGQEVTMRCQPILGHNTVFWYRQTMMQGLELLAYFRNRAPLDDSGMPKDRFSAEMPDATLATLKIQPSEPRDSAVYFCASGLVEGATQYFGPGTRLTVL.

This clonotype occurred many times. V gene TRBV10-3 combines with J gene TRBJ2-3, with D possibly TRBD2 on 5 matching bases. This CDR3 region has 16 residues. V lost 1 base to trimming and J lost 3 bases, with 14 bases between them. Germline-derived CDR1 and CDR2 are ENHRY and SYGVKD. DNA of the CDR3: TGTGCCATCAGTGAGTTGAGGGTCTCAGCGACAGATACGCAGTATTTT. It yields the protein CAISELRVSATDTQYF.

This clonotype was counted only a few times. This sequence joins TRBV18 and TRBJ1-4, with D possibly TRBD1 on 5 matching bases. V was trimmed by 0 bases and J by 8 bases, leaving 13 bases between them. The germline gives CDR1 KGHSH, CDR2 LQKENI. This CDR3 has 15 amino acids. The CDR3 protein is CASSPPEGVGEKLFF. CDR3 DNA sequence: TGTGCCAGCTCACCACCGGAAGGGGTAGGAGAAAAACTGTTTTTT.

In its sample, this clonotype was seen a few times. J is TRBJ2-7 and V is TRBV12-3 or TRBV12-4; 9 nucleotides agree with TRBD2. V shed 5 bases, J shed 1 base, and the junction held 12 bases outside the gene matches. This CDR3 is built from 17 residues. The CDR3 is CASSPLAGPVYSYEQYF. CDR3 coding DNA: TGTGCCAGCAGTCCCCTAGCGGGGCCCGTTTATTCCTACGAGCAGTACTTC.

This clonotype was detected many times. For the CDR3, the DNA is TGTGCCAGCAGTCCTCTTTGGGACAGGGGGAGCAATCAGCCCCAGCATTTT. This encodes CASSPLWDRGSNQPQHF. The J gene is TRBJ1-5, the V gene TRBV28; 11 bases are a match to TRBD1. This CDR3 has 17 amino acids. With 5 bases clipped from V and 1 base from J, the junction kept 7 bases outside the gene matches. Per germline, CDR1 MDHEN and CDR2 SYDVKM. Supplemented by reference TRBV28 and TRBJ1-5, the full variable domain reads DVKVTQSSRYLVKRTGEKVFLECVQDMDHENMFWYRQDPGLGLRLIYFSYDVKMKEKGDIPEGYSVSREKKERFSLILESASTNQTSMYLCASSPLWDRGSNQPQHFGDGTRLSIL.

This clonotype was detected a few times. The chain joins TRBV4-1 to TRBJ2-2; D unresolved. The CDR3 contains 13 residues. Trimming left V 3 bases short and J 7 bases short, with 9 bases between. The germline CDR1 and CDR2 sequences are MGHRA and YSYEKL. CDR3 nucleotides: TGCGCCAGCAGCCAGCACTTCGGCGGGGAGCTGTTTTTT. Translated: CASSQHFGGELFF.

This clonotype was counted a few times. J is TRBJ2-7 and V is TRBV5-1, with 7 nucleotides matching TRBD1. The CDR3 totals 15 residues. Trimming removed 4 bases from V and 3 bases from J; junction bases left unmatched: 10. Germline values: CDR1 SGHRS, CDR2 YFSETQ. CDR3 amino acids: CASSPTGDAFYEQYV. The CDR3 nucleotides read TGCGCCAGCAGCCCTACAGGGGACGCGTTCTACGAGCAGTACGTC.

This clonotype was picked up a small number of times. CDR3 sequence: CASSFRGEGAGELFF. Written as DNA, the CDR3 is TGTGCCAGCAGTTTCAGAGGCGAGGGGGCCGGGGAGCTGTTTTTT. The rearrangement uses TRBV12-3 or TRBV12-4 and TRBJ2-2; D possibly corresponds to TRBD1 (6 bases). The CDR3 totals 15 residues. Trimming cost V 3 bases and J 6 bases, with 14 bases left between them.

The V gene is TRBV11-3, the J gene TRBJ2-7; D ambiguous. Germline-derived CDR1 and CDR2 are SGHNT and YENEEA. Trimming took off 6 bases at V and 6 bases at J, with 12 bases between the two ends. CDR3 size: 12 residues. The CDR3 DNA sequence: TGTGCCAGCAGTCTCGCTGGTCGCGAGCAGTACTTC. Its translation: CASSLAGREQYF.

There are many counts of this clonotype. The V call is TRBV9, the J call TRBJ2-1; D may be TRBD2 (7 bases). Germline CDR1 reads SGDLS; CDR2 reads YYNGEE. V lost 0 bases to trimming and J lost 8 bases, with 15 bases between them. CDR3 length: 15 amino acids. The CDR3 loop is CASSVVGGGGDEQFF. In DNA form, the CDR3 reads TGTGCCAGCAGCGTAGTAGGCGGAGGGGGGGATGAGCAGTTCTTC.

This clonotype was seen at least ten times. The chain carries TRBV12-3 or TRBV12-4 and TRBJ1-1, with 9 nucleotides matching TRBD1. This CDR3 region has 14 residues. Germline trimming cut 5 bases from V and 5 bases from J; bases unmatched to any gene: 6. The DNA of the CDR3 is TGTGCCAGCAGTCCTACAGGGGGCTTAACTGAAGCTTTCTTT. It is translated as CASSPTGGLTEAFF.

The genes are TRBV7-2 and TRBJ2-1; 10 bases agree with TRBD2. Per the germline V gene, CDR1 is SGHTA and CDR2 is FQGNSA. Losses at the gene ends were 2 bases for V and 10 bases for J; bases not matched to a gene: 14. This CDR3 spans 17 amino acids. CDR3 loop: CASSLRSVPSGRWEQFF. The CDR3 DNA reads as TGTGCCAGCAGCTTAAGATCGGTGCCTAGCGGGAGATGGGAGCAGTTCTTC.